The 9 T cell receptor beta chains below all came from one sample that was sequenced in a study of CD8+ T cells in alopecia areata. In each case, RNA was isolated and then reverse transcribed into cDNA as the sequencing template. Produced via immunoSEQ multiplex PCR; TCRdb's table is partial and in-frame only. The table records more than 100,000 clones, over 50% of them present only once. This material consisted of CD4+ T cells sorted from blood, taken at week 0. The receptors were gathered from a human donor with alopecia areata.

This chain joins TRBV4-3 and TRBJ1-3; 9 bases are a match to TRBD1. V shed 4 bases, J shed 2 bases, and the junction held 6 bases outside the gene matches. The CDR3 sequence is 16 residues long. CDR1 is LGHNA and CDR2 is YSLEER in the germline V gene. The CDR3 loop is CASSPRDRETGNTIYF. The CDR3 bases are TGCGCCAGCAGCCCCCGGGACAGGGAGACTGGAAACACCATATATTTT.

This rearrangement joins TRBV6-5 to TRBJ2-3; the match to TRBD2 covers 9 bases. CDR1 is MNHEY and CDR2 is SVGAGI in the germline V gene. The trim removed 2 bases at V and 0 bases at J, leaving 3 bases unmatched. The CDR3 spans 16 residues. Here the CDR3 DNA reads TGTGCCAGCAGTTACGGGCTAGCGGGGAGCACAGATACGCAGTATTTT. It codes for CASSYGLAGSTDTQYF.

The chain joins TRBV4-3 to TRBJ2-7; unclear D gene. The CDR3 length is 15 residues. Germline V gene lookup returns CDR1 LGHNA and CDR2 YSLEER. V was shortened by 2 bases and J by 1 base, with 12 bases between the two germline ends. This chain's CDR3 is CASSQTTGRSYEQYF. The CDR3 DNA reads TGCGCCAGCAGCCAAACTACGGGTCGATCCTACGAGCAGTACTTC.

The chain uses TRBV6-5 and TRBJ2-1; no reliable D call. In germline, CDR1 is MNHEY, CDR2 SVGAGI. This CDR3 comprises 13 residues. V was clipped by 4 bases and J by 6 bases, with 10 bases between them. In DNA, the CDR3 is TGTGCCAGCAGTTCGGTAGTCGGCAATGAGCAGTTCTTC. Protein: CASSSVVGNEQFF.

The genes are TRBV5-4 and TRBJ2-3; no clear D gene. The CDR3 consists of 17 residues. The V and J ends lost 3 bases and 1 base respectively, with 18 bases between them. Germline V gene data show CDR1 as SGHNT and CDR2 as YYREEE (reference sequence). The CDR3 region is CASSSPGVRLGTDTQYF. The CDR3 bases are TGTGCCAGCAGCTCACCGGGTGTCCGACTTGGCACAGATACGCAGTATTTT. Using reference TRBV5-4 and TRBJ2-3 for the parts outside the CDR3, the full variable domain is ETGVTQSPTHLIKTRGQQVTLRCSSQSGHNTVSWYQQALGQGPQFIFQYYREEENGRGNFPPRFSGLQFPNYSSELNVNALELDDSALYLCASSSPGVRLGTDTQYFGPGTRLTVL.

Comment on this clone: At the DNA level, this CDR3 is encoded by other sequences in the same sample as well. The rearrangement joins TRBV18 to TRBJ2-5, with unresolved D. V lost 0 bases and J lost 4, with 6 bases in between. Germline V gene data show CDR1 as KGHSH and CDR2 as LQKENI. The CDR3 extends over 13 amino acids. The CDR3 protein is CASSPPSAETQYF. The CDR3 nucleotides read TGTGCCAGCTCACCACCTTCAGCAGAGACCCAGTACTTC.

The V call is TRBV2, the J call TRBJ2-7; a possible D gene is TRBD1 (5 bases). The CDR3 contains 11 residues. V was pared by 3 bases and J by 11 bases, with 11 bases between. Germline CDR1 SNHLY, CDR2 FYNNEI. CDR3 in amino acids: CASSDQDIEYF. In nucleotides, the CDR3 is TGTGCCAGCAGTGACCAGGACATAGAGTACTTC. Looking up the rest from reference TRBV2 and TRBJ2-7 gives the full variable domain: EPEVTQTPSHQVTQMGQEVILRCVPISNHLYFYWYRQILGQKVEFLVSFYNNEISEKSEIFDDQFSVERPDGSNFTLKIRSTKLEDSAMYFCASSDQDIEYFGPGTRLTVT.

The rearrangement links TRBV29-1 to TRBJ2-5, with TRBD1 matching over 9 bases. Trimming removed 2 bases from V and 2 bases from J; junction bases left unmatched: 9. CDR1 is SQVTM, CDR2 ANQGSEA, per germline. The length of the CDR3 is 16 residues. As DNA, the CDR3 is TGCAGCGTTGAATCCGTTGGGACAGGGCCTCAAGAGACCCAGTACTTC. This gives the protein CSVESVGTGPQETQYF.

The chain employs TRBV5-1 and TRBJ2-7; 10 positions match TRBD2. V lost 2 bases to trimming and J lost 0 bases; unmatched junction nucleotides: 11. This CDR3 comprises 18 residues. Per germline, CDR1 SGHRS and CDR2 YFSETQ. The CDR3 sequence: CASSFMGSGGPDSYEQYF. Here the CDR3 DNA reads TGCGCCAGCAGCTTTATGGGTAGCGGGGGGCCCGACTCCTACGAGCAGTACTTC.